This T cell receptor (beta chain) was sequenced for a study of T-cell reconstitution after alpha-beta-depleted transplantation in children. Findings and caveats of the study: At one year after transplant, newly produced T cells mostly accounted for T-cell counts and diversity. There were reportedly several hundred expanded graft clones from which alpha-beta T cells came about two months after transplant. At day 60, the high TCRbeta diversity found in some patients originated from recipient T cells and thymic progenitors that had survived.

Unique molecular identifiers were incorporated during preparation of the TCRbeta library. TCRdb re-called the PCR reads through MiXCR, storing one row per CDR3 protein. The table has 450,000 to 550,000 distinct CDR3 sequences, about 10% seen once. This clonotype was seen only a few times. The antigen remains unidentified. The TCR comes from a female patient between 2 and 15 years old who had a stem cell transplant for aplastic anemia, so the T cells may come from the graft donor. The starting material was PBMCs, mostly from graft donor cells, obtained 180 days after TCRalphabeta/CD19-depleted stem cell transplant.

The CDR3: CASSLGGGPLDTQYF. The CDR3 bases are TGTGCCAGCAGCTTAGGGGGAGGGCCGTTAGATACGCAGTATTTT. V usage is TRBV7-2 and J usage is TRBJ2-3, with 7 bases identical to TRBD2. The V gene's germline CDR1 is SGHTA and CDR2 FQGNSA. The CDR3 contains 15 residues. The V gene end was trimmed by 1 base and the J gene end by 5 bases; junction bases not matched to a gene: 6.